These 31 T cell receptor beta chains were all obtained from the same sample, sequenced in a study of blood T cell repertoires in COVID-19. TCRdb's copy holds only in-frame clones and misses some; the assay was immunoSEQ multiplex PCR. The top ten clones hold around 4.2% of a sample with about 200,000 clones, under 90% of them seen once. The specimen was PBMCs or T cells enriched from blood (not recorded which). All receptors derive from a woman aged 30 to 39 with acute COVID-19.

The chain links TRBV7-2 to TRBJ1-1, with a weak D call TRBD1 (6 bases). Trimming took 4 bases from V and 0 from J, leaving 18 bases between them. The V gene's germline CDR1 is SGHTA and CDR2 FQGNSA. The CDR3 extends over 17 amino acids. The CDR3 loop reads CASSSFPQRGLNTEAFF. The CDR3 DNA is TGTGCCAGCAGCTCCTTTCCTCAGCGGGGGCTGAACACTGAAGCTTTCTTT.

The CDR3 bases are TGTGCCAGCAGCATGACCCGGGGTGAGCAGACCCAGTACTTC. Translation: CASSMTRGEQTQYF. The chain links TRBV7-8 to TRBJ2-5, with a possible D match to TRBD2 (5 bases). The CDR3 consists of 14 residues. Per germline, CDR1 SGHVS and CDR2 FQNEAQ. Between the trimmed V and J ends, which lost 5 bases and 6 bases, there was a span of 16 bases.

The chain employs TRBV7-2 and TRBJ1-1, with D uncertain. Germline V CDR1 and CDR2: SGHTA, FQGNSA. Between the trimmed V and J ends, which lost 2 bases and 0 bases, there was a span of 19 bases. The CDR3 length is 18 residues. In nucleotides, the CDR3 is TGTGCCAGCAGCTTATCGGCAGGCACCTCGGGAATGAACACTGAAGCTTTCTTT. Its protein is CASSLSAGTSGMNTEAFF.

The chain's CDR3 is CASSRQGYGQPQHF. The CDR3 bases are TGTGCCAGCAGCCGACAGGGATACGGTCAGCCCCAGCATTTT. V usage is TRBV2 and J usage is TRBJ1-5; 7 bases match TRBD1. The CDR3 spans 14 residues. Looked up from germline, CDR1 is SNHLY and CDR2 is FYNNEI. V trimming: 6 bases; J trimming: 6 bases; junction bases outside the gene matches: 8.

The chain joins TRBV27 to TRBJ2-2, with 9 bases lining up with TRBD1. CDR3 length: 14 amino acids. V was pared by 4 bases and J by 3 bases, with 0 bases of the junction left unmatched. The germline V gene encodes CDR1 MNHEY and CDR2 SMNVEV (reference sequence). The chain's CDR3 is CASSWTGDTGELFF. Here the CDR3 DNA reads TGTGCCAGCAGTTGGACAGGGGACACCGGGGAGCTGTTTTTT.

The genes are TRBV7-8 and TRBJ1-1; D is ambiguous. Germline assignment: CDR1 SGHVS and CDR2 FQNEAQ. The V end lost 3 bases, the J end lost 6 bases, and 20 bases lay between the germline ends. There are 16 residues in the CDR3. CDR3: CASSFAGSLLPAEAFF. The CDR3 DNA is TGTGCCAGCAGCTTTGCCGGTTCACTACTCCCGGCTGAAGCTTTCTTT.

The CDR3: CASSLTPGTGFGTGELFF. The DNA for the CDR3 is TGTGCCAGCAGCTTAACTCCCGGGACAGGGTTTGGTACCGGGGAGCTGTTTTTT. This chain connects TRBV5-5 to TRBJ2-2; TRBD1 agrees at 9 bases. Looked up from germline, CDR1 is SGHKS and CDR2 is YYEKEE (reference sequence). V was pared by 2 bases and J by 5 bases, with 13 bases of the junction left unmatched. The CDR3 runs 18 residues.

The V and J genes are TRBV6-5 and TRBJ1-2, with a tentative D call TRBD1 (6 bases). Germline CDR1 is MNHEY and CDR2 is SVGAGI. This CDR3 is 14 amino acids long. V was trimmed by 7 bases and J by 3 bases, leaving 15 bases between them. The CDR3 region has the DNA TGTGCCAGCAATAGAGGGGGAGAGGACTATGGCTACACCTTC. Its translation: CASNRGGEDYGYTF.

This clone was observed once. J is TRBJ2-3 and V is TRBV2; 9 nucleotides agree with TRBD1. V shed 4 bases, J shed 5 bases, and the junction held 10 bases outside the gene matches. Per the germline V gene, CDR1 is SNHLY and CDR2 is FYNNEI. The CDR3 has 16 amino acids. CDR3 DNA sequence: TGTGCCAGCAGTGGCCAACAGGGGGCATTAGGAGATACGCAGTATTTT. Its translation is CASSGQQGALGDTQYF.

This clone was counted a few times. The chain joins TRBV9 to TRBJ1-5; D possibly corresponds to TRBD1 (5 bases). CDR3 length: 15 residues. Germline assignment: CDR1 SGDLS and CDR2 YYNGEE. Between the trimmed V and J ends, which lost 4 bases and 5 bases, there was a span of 16 bases. This CDR3 is CASSQEGDTYQPQHF. The CDR3 bases are TGTGCCAGCAGCCAGGAAGGGGATACCTATCAGCCCCAGCATTTT.

The chain joins TRBV4-1 to TRBJ1-4; D gene unclear. The CDR3 length is 13 residues. Germline CDR1 and CDR2: MGHRA and YSYEKL. Between the trimmed V and J ends, which lost 0 bases and 5 bases, there was a span of 4 bases. The CDR3 here is CASSQESNEKLFF. The CDR3 DNA is TGCGCCAGCAGCCAAGAAAGCAATGAAAAACTGTTTTTT.

The chain carries TRBV19 and TRBJ1-2; unclear D gene. The CDR3 has 13 residues. The germline gives CDR1 LNHDA, CDR2 SQIVND (reference sequence). Deletions cut 3 bases from V and 0 bases from J, with 5 bases between. The CDR3 sequence is CASSINANYGYTF. In DNA, the CDR3 is TGTGCCAGTAGTATTAATGCTAACTATGGCTACACCTTC.

This clone came up once. The genes are TRBV5-8 and TRBJ2-7; tentatively, D is TRBD2 (6 bases). The germline V gene encodes CDR1 SGHTS and CDR2 YDEGEE. V dropped 1 base and J dropped 0 bases, with 11 bases sitting between them. This CDR3 contains 15 residues. CDR3 loop: CASSLLVGSSYEQYF. In nucleotides, the CDR3 is TGTGCCAGCAGCTTGCTTGTCGGGAGCTCCTACGAGCAGTACTTC.

The chain joins TRBV12-5 to TRBJ1-1; possible D gene TRBD1, 6 bases. The CDR3 consists of 15 residues. Trimming removed 0 bases from V and 6 bases from J, with 14 bases in between. In germline, CDR1 is LGHNT, CDR2 FRNRAP. The CDR3 region has the DNA TGTGCTAGTGGTTTGGTAGGCAGGGGCGCGGCTGAAGCTTTCTTT. Translated: CASGLVGRGAAEAFF.

This chain's CDR3 is CATSKAGVGYTF. DNA of the CDR3: TGTGCCACCAGCAAGGCAGGGGTTGGCTACACCTTC. V usage is TRBV15 and J usage is TRBJ1-2; D might be TRBD1 (6 bases). Germline-derived CDR1 and CDR2 are LNHNV and YYDKDF (reference sequence). V was clipped by 4 bases and J by 7 bases, with 10 bases between them. The CDR3 length is 12 residues. The full variable domain, completed using reference TRBV15 and TRBJ1-2, is DAMVIQNPRYQVTQFGKPVTLSCSQTLNHNVMYWYQQKSSQAPKLLFHYYDKDFNNEADTPDNFQSRRPNTSFCFLDIRSPGLGDTAMYLCATSKAGVGYTFGSGTRLTVV.

V is TRBV9 and J is TRBJ1-1, with D unresolved. CDR3 length: 13 residues. Germline V CDR1 and CDR2: SGDLS, YYNGEE. V lost 5 bases, J lost 4 bases, and 12 bases lay in between. CDR3: CASSGVEGTEAFF. DNA for the CDR3: TGTGCCAGCAGTGGAGTGGAGGGCACTGAAGCTTTCTTT.

V usage is TRBV5-1 and J usage is TRBJ2-1; TRBD1 matches 7 bases. Germline V gives CDR1 SGHRS, CDR2 YFSETQ. J lost 6 bases, V lost 3 bases, and 12 bases had no gene match. The CDR3 runs 16 residues. For the CDR3, the DNA is TGCGCCAGCAGCTGGACAGGTCCCAGTGACACCAATGAGCAGTTCTTC. Protein product: CASSWTGPSDTNEQFF.

The chain employs TRBV12-5 and TRBJ2-5; D is unresolved. V was shortened by 0 bases and J by 5 bases, with 13 bases between the two germline ends. The CDR3 loop spans 15 amino acids. The germline CDR1 and CDR2 sequences are LGHNT and FRNRAP. CDR3 loop: CASGLVQTRVETQYF. The CDR3 nucleotides are TGTGCTAGTGGTTTGGTACAAACTCGGGTGGAGACCCAGTACTTC.

This clone was seen only once. This chain joins TRBV10-3 and TRBJ2-3, with a possible D match to TRBD1 (6 bases). CDR1 and CDR2 (germline): ENHRY, SYGVKD. The CDR3 contains 13 residues. V gave up 6 bases and J gave up 3 bases, with 10 bases separating them. In DNA, the CDR3 is TGTGCCATCAGGTACAGGGAAACAGATACGCAGTATTTT. This gives the protein CAIRYRETDTQYF.

The CDR3 DNA follows: TGTGCCAGCTCGCCCGACAGTAGCACTGAAGCTTTCTTT. It yields the protein CASSPDSSTEAFF. The gene calls are TRBV18 and TRBJ1-1, with D perhaps TRBD1 (5 bases). CDR1 KGHSH and CDR2 LQKENI come from the germline V gene. This CDR3 is 13 amino acids long. V dropped 6 bases and J dropped 4 bases, with 12 bases sitting between them.

Comments on this clone: Within the sample, other DNA sequences also encode this same CDR3. The rearrangement links TRBV3-1 (or the pseudogene TRBV3-2) to TRBJ1-5; perhaps TRBD1 as D (5 bases). Trimming removed 0 bases from V and 0 bases from J, with 9 bases in between. The CDR3 totals 16 residues. Germline assignment: CDR1 LGHDT and CDR2 YNNKEL (reference sequence). The DNA of the CDR3 is TGTGCCAGCAGCCAAGATTTAGGGGCTAGCAATCAGCCCCAGCATTTT. This encodes CASSQDLGASNQPQHF.

The rearrangement uses TRBV7-3 and TRBJ2-2; 8 bases are shared with TRBD2. This CDR3 is 18 amino acids long. Losses at the gene ends were 1 base for V and 2 bases for J; bases not matched to a gene: 9. From germline, CDR1 is SGHTA and CDR2 FQGTGA. The CDR3 protein is CASSLIGGGNLNTGELFF. The DNA for the CDR3 is TGTGCCAGCAGCTTAATTGGCGGGGGGAACCTTAACACCGGGGAGCTGTTTTTT.

The chain recombines TRBV6-6 with TRBJ1-4; D is ambiguous. This CDR3 comprises 14 residues. Trimming pared 6 bases from V and 0 bases from J, leaving 8 bases between. Germline assignment: CDR1 MNHNY and CDR2 SVGAGI (reference sequence). CDR3 amino acids: CASSDTSTNEKLFF. CDR3 nucleotide sequence: TGTGCCAGCAGCGACACCTCAACTAATGAAAAACTGTTTTTT.

V is TRBV11-2 and J is TRBJ2-7; 7 nucleotides align to TRBD2. V was pared by 4 bases and J by 2 bases, with 11 bases of the junction left unmatched. CDR1 and CDR2 (germline): SGHAT, FQNNGV. The CDR3 contains 16 residues. As DNA, the CDR3 is TGTGCCAGCAGCTCTTGGACGGGACGGGGGGCCTACGAGCAGTACTTC. Amino acid sequence: CASSSWTGRGAYEQYF.

The chain joins TRBV27 to TRBJ1-6; tentatively, D is TRBD1 (6 bases). Germline V gene data show CDR1 as MNHEY and CDR2 as SMNVEV (reference sequence). The V end was cut by 2 bases, the J end by 0 bases, with 14 bases between. The CDR3 consists of 18 residues. In nucleotides, the CDR3 is TGTGCCAGCAGTTTACTCAGGACAGTTAGCTCCTATAATTCACCCCTCCACTTT. Translation: CASSLLRTVSSYNSPLHF.

V is TRBV6-2 or TRBV6-3 and J is TRBJ2-7; TRBD1 agrees at 8 bases. Germline CDR1 MNHEY, CDR2 SVGEGT. V was pared by 4 bases and J by 3 bases, with 8 bases of the junction left unmatched. This CDR3 is built from 15 residues. CDR3 coding DNA: TGTGCCAGCAGTTTAAGAGGGACAGGAGGCTACGAGCAGTACTTC. This encodes CASSLRGTGGYEQYF.

The chain recombines TRBV5-1 with TRBJ1-2; TRBD1 matches 9 bases. The CDR3 loop spans 14 amino acids. The germline CDR1 and CDR2 sequences are SGHRS and YFSETQ. V was clipped by 5 bases and J by 0 bases; unmatched bases: 2. The DNA of the CDR3 is TGCGCCAGCAGTTGGGACAGGGCTAACTATGGCTACACCTTC. Translation gives CASSWDRANYGYTF.

The V call is TRBV3-1 (or the pseudogene TRBV3-2), the J call TRBJ2-7; D remains unclear. V shed 0 bases and J shed 4 bases, with 10 bases lying between them. Germline-derived CDR1 and CDR2 are LGHDT and YNNKEL (reference sequence). The CDR3 is 14 residues long. DNA of the CDR3: TGTGCCAGCAGCCAAGAACTATCGAGTTACGAGCAGTACTTC. It is translated as CASSQELSSYEQYF.

V usage is TRBV6-5 and J usage is TRBJ2-1, with 8 bases fitting TRBD1. Looked up from germline, CDR1 is MNHEY and CDR2 is SVGAGI. The CDR3 consists of 15 residues. V was clipped by 8 bases and J by 1 base; unmatched bases: 7. CDR3: CASAGRQGSYNEQFF. CDR3 DNA sequence: TGTGCCAGCGCGGGCAGACAGGGGTCCTACAATGAGCAGTTCTTC.

V gene TRBV10-3 combines with J gene TRBJ2-7; tentatively, D is TRBD2 (6 bases). Trimming removed 10 bases from V and 5 bases from J, with 18 bases in between. Germline V lookup: CDR1 ENHRY, CDR2 SYGVKD. The CDR3 consists of 13 residues. The CDR3 protein is CATAGVTEDEQYF. In DNA form, the CDR3 reads TGTGCCACAGCGGGCGTGACAGAAGACGAGCAGTACTTC.

The gene calls are TRBV5-1 and TRBJ1-5, with 7 bases lining up with TRBD1. The CDR3 totals 15 residues. Looked up from germline, CDR1 is SGHRS and CDR2 is YFSETQ. Trimming removed 4 bases from V and 0 bases from J; junction bases left unmatched: 4. The chain's CDR3 is CASSRTGHSNQPQHF. The CDR3 coding sequence is TGCGCCAGCAGCCGGACAGGACATAGCAATCAGCCCCAGCATTTT.